The present TCR beta chain was sequenced within a study of blood T cell repertoires in COVID-19. Looking at the study overall: PBMCs, B-cell-depleted T cells, or T cells provided the cDNA or gDNA that made up the material.

Repertoires were generated with immunoSEQ multiplex PCR, while TCRdb's copy carries only in-frame clones and drops some. The data contain under 250,000 clones, approximately 89% of them seen just once; the ten biggest clones take up roughly 3.7%. Germline trimming cut 3 bases from V and 6 bases from J; bases unmatched to any gene: 6. Germline lookup yields CDR1 SGDLS and CDR2 YYNGEE. This CDR3 is 16 amino acids long. This study enrolled people aged 18 to 89 from approximately 25 US geographic areas. This receptor was identified in a woman aged 25 to 39 who had been exposed to COVID-19. The sample taken for sequencing was PBMCs or T cells enriched from blood (not recorded which). This chain uses TRBV9 with TRBJ2-2; TRBD2 matches at 12 bases. CDR3 bases: TGTGCCAGCAGCGCTCGACTAGCGGGAGTTCCCGGGGAGCTGTTTTTT. Protein: CASSARLAGVPGELFF.